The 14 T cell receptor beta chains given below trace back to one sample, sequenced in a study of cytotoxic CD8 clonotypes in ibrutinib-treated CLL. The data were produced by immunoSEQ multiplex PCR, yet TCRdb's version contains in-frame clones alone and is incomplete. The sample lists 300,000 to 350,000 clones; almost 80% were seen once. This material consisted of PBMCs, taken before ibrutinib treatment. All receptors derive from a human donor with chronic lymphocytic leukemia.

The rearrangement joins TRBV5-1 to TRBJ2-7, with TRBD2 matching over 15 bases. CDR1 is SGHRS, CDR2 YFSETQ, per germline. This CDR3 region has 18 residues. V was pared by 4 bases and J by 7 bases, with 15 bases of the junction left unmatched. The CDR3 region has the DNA TGCGCCAGCAGCCGGGCGGGCGGACTAGCGGGAGGGCCGAGGGAGCAGTACTTC. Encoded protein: CASSRAGGLAGGPREQYF.

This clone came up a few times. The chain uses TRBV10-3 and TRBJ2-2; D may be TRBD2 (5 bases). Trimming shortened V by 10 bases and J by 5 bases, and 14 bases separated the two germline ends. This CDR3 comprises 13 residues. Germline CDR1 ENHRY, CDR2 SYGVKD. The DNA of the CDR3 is TGTGCCAGCGAGGACTCACTAACCGGGGAGCTGTTTTTT. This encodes CASEDSLTGELFF.

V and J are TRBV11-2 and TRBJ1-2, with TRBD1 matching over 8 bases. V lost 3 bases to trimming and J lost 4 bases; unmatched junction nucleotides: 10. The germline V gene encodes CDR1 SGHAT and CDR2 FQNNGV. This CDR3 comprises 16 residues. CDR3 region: CASSFNTGTGFYGYTF. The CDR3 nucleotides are TGTGCCAGCAGCTTCAACACCGGGACAGGCTTCTATGGCTACACCTTC.

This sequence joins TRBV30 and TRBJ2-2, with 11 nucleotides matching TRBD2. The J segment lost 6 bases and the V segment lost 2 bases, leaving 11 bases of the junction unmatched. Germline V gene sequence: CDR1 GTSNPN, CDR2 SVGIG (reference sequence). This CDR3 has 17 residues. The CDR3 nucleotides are TGTGCCTGGAGTTTTAAATTACCGGGACTAGCGGCCGGGGAGCTGTTTTTT. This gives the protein CAWSFKLPGLAAGELFF. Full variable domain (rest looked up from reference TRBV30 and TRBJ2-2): SQTIHQWPATLVQPVGSPLSLECTVEGTSNPNLYWYRQAAGRGLQLLFYSVGIGQISSEVPQNLSASRPQDRQFILSSKKLLLSDSGFYLCAWSFKLPGLAAGELFFGEGSRLTVL.

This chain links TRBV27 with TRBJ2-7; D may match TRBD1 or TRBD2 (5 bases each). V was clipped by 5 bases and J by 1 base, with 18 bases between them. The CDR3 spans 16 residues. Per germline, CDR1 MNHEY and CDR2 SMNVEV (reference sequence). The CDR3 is CASSPNRGTSSYEQYF. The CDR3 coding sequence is TGTGCCAGCAGTCCTAATCGTGGGACCTCTTCCTACGAGCAGTACTTC.

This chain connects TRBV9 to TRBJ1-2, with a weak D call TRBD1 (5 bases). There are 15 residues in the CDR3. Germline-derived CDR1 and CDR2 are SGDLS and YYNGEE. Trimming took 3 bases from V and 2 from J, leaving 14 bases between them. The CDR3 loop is CASSAWGVVNYGYTF. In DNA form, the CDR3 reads TGTGCCAGCAGCGCGTGGGGGGTTGTAAACTATGGCTACACCTTC.

In DNA, the CDR3 is TGTGCCAGTAGTATGAAAGGGCTGGCCGGGGAGCTGTTTTTT. Translation: CASSMKGLAGELFF. The rearrangement uses TRBV19 and TRBJ2-2; D gene unclear. Germline CDR1 and CDR2: LNHDA and SQIVND (reference sequence). This CDR3 has 14 residues. V was shortened by 3 bases and J by 6 bases, with 11 bases between the two germline ends.

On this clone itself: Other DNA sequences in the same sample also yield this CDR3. CDR3 sequence reads: CASSFSYEQYF. CDR3 in DNA: TGTGCCAGCAGTTTTTCCTACGAGCAGTACTTC. The chain couples TRBV7-2 to TRBJ2-7; D is unclear. This CDR3 region has 11 residues. V lost 6 bases and J 1 base, leaving 4 bases between the germline ends. Germline CDR1 is SGHTA and CDR2 is FQGNSA.

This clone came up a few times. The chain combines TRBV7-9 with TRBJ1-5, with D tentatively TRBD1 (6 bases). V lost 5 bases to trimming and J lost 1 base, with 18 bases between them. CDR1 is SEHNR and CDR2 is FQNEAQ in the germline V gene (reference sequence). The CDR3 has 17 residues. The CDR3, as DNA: TGTGCCAGCAGCGGGGTAGGGACGGACAGAAGCAATCAGCCCCAGCATTTT. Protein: CASSGVGTDRSNQPQHF.

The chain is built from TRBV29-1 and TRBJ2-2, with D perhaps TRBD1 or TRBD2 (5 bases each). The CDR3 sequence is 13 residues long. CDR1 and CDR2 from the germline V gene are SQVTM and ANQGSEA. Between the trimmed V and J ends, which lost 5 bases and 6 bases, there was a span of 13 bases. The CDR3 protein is CSVPPQGPGELFF. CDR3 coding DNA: TGCAGCGTTCCCCCCCAGGGACCCGGGGAGCTGTTTTTT.

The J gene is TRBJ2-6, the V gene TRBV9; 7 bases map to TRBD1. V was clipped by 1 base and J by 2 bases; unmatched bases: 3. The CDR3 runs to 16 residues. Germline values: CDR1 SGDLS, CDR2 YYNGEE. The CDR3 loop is CASSVRGGAGANVLTF. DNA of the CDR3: TGTGCCAGCAGCGTAAGAGGGGGCGCTGGGGCCAACGTCCTGACTTTC.

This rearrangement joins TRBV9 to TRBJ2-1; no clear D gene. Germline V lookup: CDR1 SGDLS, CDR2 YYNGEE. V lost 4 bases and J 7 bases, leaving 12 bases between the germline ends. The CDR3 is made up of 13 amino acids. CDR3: CASSSRIRNEQFF. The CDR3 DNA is TGTGCCAGCAGCTCACGCATCCGGAATGAGCAGTTCTTC.

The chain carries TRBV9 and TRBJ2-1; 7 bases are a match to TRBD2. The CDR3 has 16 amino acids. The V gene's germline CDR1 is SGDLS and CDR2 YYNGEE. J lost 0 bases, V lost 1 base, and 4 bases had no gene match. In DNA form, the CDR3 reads TGTGCCAGCAGCGTATACGGCGGGAGCTCCTACAATGAGCAGTTCTTC. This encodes CASSVYGGSSYNEQFF.

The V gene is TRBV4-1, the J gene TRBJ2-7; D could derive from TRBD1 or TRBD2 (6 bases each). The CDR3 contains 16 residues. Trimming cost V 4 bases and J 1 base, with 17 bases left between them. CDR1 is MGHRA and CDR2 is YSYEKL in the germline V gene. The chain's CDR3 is CASSPTRQVWSYEQYF. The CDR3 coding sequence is TGCGCCAGCAGCCCGACTAGACAGGTTTGGTCCTACGAGCAGTACTTC.